This is a list of T cell receptor beta chains from one sample in a study of cytotoxic CD8 clonotypes in ibrutinib-treated CLL. Sequencing used immunoSEQ multiplex PCR; TCRdb keeps in-frame clones, though not all of them. The sample lists about 63,000 clones, approximately 62% occurring once. The sequencing used PBMCs, collected after 12 months of ibrutinib treatment. The receptors here all came from a human donor with chronic lymphocytic leukemia. Each CDR3 is given with its conserved first and last residue. Each record gives: V gene, clone size, D gene, CDR3 protein. D genes are given only for firm matches. Some rows have no size entry. The others give once, few or many, or a class for an expanded clone.

>TRBV4-2|NA|TRBD2
CASSQLSGVAKNIQYF
>TRBV4-2|NA|NA
CASSEGAEAFF
>TRBV19|many|NA
CASTSNTGQANTEAFF
>TRBV27|NA|NA
CASSRNSGNTIYF
>TRBV6-1|NA|TRBD1
CASSEGVTGKNEKLFF
>TRBV5-4|NA|TRBD2
CASSLEVAGTSTDTQYF
>TRBV19|NA|NA
CASSIDQATLYSNQPQHF
>TRBV5-1|NA|TRBD1
CASSRTGQGVGEQYF
>TRBV6-1|few|TRBD1
CASSVDREGTRAFF
>TRBV11-3|NA|NA
CASSLGYTGELFF
>TRBV14|NA|NA
CASSPRGDTDTQYF
>TRBV5-1|NA|NA
CASSLAQGVGAWQYF
>TRBV7-2|NA|NA
CASSPTTGLIGGNQPQHF
>TRBV5-1|NA|NA
CASSLEATSGANVLTF
>TRBV19|few|NA
CASMKGWTGELFF
>TRBV11-1|NA|NA
CASSPRYGGTEAFF
>TRBV7-2|NA|NA
CASSFVRFGSSGELFF
>TRBV10-3|NA|NA
CAISGDGNYGYTF
>TRBV5-1|few|NA
CASSTSAGAGNYGYTF
>TRBV6-1|NA|NA
CASSALRQRLYNEQFF
>TRBV7-9|NA|NA
CASRESGTNTEAFF
>TRBV27|NA|NA
CASSLSGPWELFF